This T cell receptor beta chain emerged from a study of shared clonotypes between healthy human individuals. Sequenced by immunoSEQ multiplex PCR; TCRdb stores in-frame clones only, minus some. The repertoire holds fewer than 850,000 clones, roughly 88% seen once, with 34% in the top ten. CDR3 size: 15 residues. Germline values: CDR1 LNHDA, CDR2 SQIVND (reference sequence). Unmatched junction bases numbered 8, after V lost 2 bases and J lost 7 bases. The sequence came from a man aged 18 to 30 in good health. Some clones in this sample may be carry-over from other donors' samples. Sequencing input: memory CD8+ T cells from PBMCs. Subset meaning: CD45RO+ cells pooled with CCR7-negative TemRA cells. This sequence joins TRBV19 and TRBJ1-5; 7 positions match TRBD1. The CDR3 here is CASSIFRQGGQPQHF. The CDR3 DNA reads as TGTGCCAGTAGTATATTCCGACAGGGCGGGCAGCCCCAGCATTTT.